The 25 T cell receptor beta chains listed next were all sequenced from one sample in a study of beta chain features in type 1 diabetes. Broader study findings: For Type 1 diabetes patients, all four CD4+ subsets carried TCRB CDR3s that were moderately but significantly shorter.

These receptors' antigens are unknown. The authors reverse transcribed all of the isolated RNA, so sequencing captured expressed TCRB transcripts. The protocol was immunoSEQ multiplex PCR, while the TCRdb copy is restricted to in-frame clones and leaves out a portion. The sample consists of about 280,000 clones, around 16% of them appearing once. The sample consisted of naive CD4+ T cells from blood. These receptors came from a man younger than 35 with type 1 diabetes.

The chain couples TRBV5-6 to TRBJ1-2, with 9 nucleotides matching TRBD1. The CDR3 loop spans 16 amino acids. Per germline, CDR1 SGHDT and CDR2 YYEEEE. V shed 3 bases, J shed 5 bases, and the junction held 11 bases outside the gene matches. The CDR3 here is CASSSEARDRVYGYTF. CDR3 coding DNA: TGTGCCAGCAGCTCCGAAGCCCGGGACAGGGTATATGGCTACACCTTC. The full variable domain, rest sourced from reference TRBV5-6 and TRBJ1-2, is DAGVTQSPTHLIKTRGQQVTLRCSPKSGHDTVSWYQQALGQGPQFIFQYYEEEERQRGNFPDRFSGHQFPNYSSELNVNALLLGDSALYLCASSSEARDRVYGYTFGSGTRLTVV.

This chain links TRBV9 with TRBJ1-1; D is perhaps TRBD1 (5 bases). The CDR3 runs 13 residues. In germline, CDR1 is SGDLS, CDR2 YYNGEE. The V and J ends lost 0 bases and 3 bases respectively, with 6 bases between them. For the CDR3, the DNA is TGTGCCAGCAGCGTAGGCAGGGACACTGAAGCTTTCTTT. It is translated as CASSVGRDTEAFF.

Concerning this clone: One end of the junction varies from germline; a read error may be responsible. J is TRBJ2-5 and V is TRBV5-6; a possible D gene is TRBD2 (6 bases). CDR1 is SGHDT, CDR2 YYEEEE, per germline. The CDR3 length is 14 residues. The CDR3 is CASRLGGAQETQYF. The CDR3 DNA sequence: TGTGCCAGCAGGTTGGGGGGAGCCCAGGAGACCCAGTACTTC.

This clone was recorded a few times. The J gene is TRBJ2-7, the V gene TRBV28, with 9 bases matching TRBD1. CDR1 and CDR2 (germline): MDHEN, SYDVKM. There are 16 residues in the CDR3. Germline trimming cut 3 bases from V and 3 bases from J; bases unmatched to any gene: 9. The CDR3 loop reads CASSLGMTGGHYEQYF. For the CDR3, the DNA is TGTGCCAGCAGTTTGGGGATGACAGGGGGGCACTACGAGCAGTACTTC.

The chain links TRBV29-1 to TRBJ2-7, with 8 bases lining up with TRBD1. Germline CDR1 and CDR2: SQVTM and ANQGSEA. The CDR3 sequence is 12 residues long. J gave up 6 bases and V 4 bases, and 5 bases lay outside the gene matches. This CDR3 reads CSVGDRGGEQYF. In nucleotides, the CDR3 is TGCAGCGTTGGAGACAGGGGTGGCGAGCAGTACTTC.

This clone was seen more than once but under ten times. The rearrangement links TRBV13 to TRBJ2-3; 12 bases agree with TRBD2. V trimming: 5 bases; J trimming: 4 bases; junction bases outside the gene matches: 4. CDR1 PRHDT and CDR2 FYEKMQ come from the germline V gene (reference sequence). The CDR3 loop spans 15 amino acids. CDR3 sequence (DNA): TGTGCCAGCAGCAAGACTAGCGGGGGAGCAGATACGCAGTATTTT. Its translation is CASSKTSGGADTQYF. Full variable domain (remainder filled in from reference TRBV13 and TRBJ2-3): AAGVIQSPRHLIKEKRETATLKCYPIPRHDTVYWYQQGPGQDPQFLISFYEKMQSDKGSIPDRFSAQQFSDYHSELNMSSLELGDSALYFCASSKTSGGADTQYFGPGTRLTVL.

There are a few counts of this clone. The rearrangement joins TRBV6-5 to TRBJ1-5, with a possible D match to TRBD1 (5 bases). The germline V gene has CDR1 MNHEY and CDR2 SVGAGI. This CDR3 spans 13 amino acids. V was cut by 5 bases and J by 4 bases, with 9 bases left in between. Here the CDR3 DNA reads TGTGCCAGCAGTCCTTCAGGGAATCAGCCCCAGCATTTT. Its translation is CASSPSGNQPQHF.

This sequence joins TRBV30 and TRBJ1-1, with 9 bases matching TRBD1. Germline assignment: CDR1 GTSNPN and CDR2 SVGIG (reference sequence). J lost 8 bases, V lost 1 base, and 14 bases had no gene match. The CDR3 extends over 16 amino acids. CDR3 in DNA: TGTGCCTGGAGTGGCACCGGGACAGGGAGGGGGAGAGAAGCTTTCTTT. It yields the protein CAWSGTGTGRGREAFF.

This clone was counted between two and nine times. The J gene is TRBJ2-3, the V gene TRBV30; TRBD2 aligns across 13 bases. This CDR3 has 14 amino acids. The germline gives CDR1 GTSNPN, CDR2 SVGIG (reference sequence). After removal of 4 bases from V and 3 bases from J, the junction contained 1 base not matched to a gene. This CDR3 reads CAWKGLAGTDTQYF. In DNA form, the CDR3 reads TGTGCCTGGAAGGGACTAGCGGGGACAGATACGCAGTATTTT.

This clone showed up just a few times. The CDR3 DNA reads as TGTGCCAGCAGCCCCATCAGGGACTTTTCCTACGAGCAGTACTTC. It codes for CASSPIRDFSYEQYF. This rearrangement joins TRBV11-2 to TRBJ2-7, with D perhaps matching TRBD2 (6 bases). V shed 5 bases and J shed 1 base, with 15 bases lying between them. This CDR3 contains 15 residues. The V gene's germline CDR1 is SGHAT and CDR2 FQNNGV.

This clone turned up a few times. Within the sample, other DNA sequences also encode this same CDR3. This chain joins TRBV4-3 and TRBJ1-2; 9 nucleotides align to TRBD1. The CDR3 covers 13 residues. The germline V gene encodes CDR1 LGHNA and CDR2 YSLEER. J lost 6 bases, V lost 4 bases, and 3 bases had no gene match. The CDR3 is CASSLDRGDGYTF. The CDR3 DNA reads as TGCGCCAGCAGCCTAGACAGGGGGGATGGCTACACCTTC.

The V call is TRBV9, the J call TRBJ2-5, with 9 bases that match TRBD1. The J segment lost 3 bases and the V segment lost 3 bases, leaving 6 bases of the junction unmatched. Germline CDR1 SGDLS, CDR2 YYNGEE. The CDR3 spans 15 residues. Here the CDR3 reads CASSGLGQGKETQYF. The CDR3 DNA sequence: TGTGCCAGCAGCGGGCTAGGACAGGGGAAAGAGACCCAGTACTTC.

The CDR3 DNA reads TGTGCCAGCAGTCACCCCGGGGGCGAGCAGTACTTC. Protein sequence: CASSHPGGEQYF. The rearrangement links TRBV11-2 to TRBJ2-7, with D perhaps TRBD2 (6 bases). The germline V gene has CDR1 SGHAT and CDR2 FQNNGV. Trimming removed 6 bases at V and 6 bases at J, with 12 bases between. The CDR3 loop spans 12 amino acids.

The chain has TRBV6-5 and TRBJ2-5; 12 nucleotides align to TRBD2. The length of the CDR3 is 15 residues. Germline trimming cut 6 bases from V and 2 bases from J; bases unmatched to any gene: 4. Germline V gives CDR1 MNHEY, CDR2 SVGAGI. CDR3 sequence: CASRGLAGKQETQYF. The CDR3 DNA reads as TGTGCCAGCAGAGGACTAGCGGGAAAGCAAGAGACCCAGTACTTC.

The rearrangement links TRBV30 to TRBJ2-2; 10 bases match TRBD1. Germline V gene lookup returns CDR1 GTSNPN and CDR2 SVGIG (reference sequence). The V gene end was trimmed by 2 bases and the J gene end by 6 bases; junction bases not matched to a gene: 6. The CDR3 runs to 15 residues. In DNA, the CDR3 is TGTGCCTGGAGTCGCCGTGGACAGGGGGCCGGGGAGCTGTTTTTT. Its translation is CAWSRRGQGAGELFF.

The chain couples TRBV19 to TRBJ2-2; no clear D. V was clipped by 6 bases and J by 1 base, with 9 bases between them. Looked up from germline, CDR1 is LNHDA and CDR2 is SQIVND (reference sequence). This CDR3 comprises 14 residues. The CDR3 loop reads CASRRARNTGELFF. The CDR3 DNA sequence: TGTGCCAGTAGACGAGCGAGGAACACCGGGGAGCTGTTTTTT.

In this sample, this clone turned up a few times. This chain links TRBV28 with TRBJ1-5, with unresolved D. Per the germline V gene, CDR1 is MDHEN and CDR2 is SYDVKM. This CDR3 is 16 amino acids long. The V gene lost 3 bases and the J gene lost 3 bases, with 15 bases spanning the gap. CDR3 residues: CASSFTAARLNQPQHF. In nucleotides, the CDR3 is TGTGCCAGCAGTTTTACGGCAGCTAGACTCAATCAGCCCCAGCATTTT.

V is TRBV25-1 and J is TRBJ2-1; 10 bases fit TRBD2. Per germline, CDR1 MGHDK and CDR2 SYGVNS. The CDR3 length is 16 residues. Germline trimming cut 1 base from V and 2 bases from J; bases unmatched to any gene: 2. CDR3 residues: CASSESSGRAYNEQFF. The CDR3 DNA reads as TGTGCCAGCAGTGAATCGAGCGGGAGGGCCTACAATGAGCAGTTCTTC.

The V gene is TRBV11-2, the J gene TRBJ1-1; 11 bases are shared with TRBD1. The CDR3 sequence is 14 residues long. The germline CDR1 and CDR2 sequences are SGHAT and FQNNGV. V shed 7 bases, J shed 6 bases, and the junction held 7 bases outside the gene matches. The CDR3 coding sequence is TGTGCCAGCAAAAAGCGGGGACAGGGGGCTGAAGCTTTCTTT. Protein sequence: CASKKRGQGAEAFF. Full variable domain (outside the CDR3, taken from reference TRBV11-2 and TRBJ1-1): EAGVAQSPRYKIIEKRQSVAFWCNPISGHATLYWYQQILGQGPKLLIQFQNNGVVDDSQLPKDRFSAERLKGVDSTLKIQPAKLEDSAVYLCASKKRGQGAEAFFGQGTRLTVV.

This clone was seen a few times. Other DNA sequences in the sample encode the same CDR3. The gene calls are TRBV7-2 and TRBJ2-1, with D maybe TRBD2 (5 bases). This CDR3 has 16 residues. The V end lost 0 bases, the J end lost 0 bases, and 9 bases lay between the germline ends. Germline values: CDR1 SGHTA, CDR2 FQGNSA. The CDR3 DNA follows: TGTGCCAGCAGCTTAGCGAGCGGCAGCTCCTACAATGAGCAGTTCTTC. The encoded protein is CASSLASGSSYNEQFF.

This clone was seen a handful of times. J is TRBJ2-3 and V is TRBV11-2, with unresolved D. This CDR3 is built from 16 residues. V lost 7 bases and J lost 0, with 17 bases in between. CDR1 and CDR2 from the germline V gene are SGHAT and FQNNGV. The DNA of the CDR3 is TGTGCCAGCAACCGCCTGATTGCCGGGAGCACAGATACGCAGTATTTT. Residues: CASNRLIAGSTDTQYF.

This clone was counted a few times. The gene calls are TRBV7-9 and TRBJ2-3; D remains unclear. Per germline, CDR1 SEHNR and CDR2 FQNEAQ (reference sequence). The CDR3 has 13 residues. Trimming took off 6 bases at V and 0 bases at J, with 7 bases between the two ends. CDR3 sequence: CASRRQSTDTQYF. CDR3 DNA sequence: TGTGCCAGCAGAAGACAAAGCACAGATACGCAGTATTTT.

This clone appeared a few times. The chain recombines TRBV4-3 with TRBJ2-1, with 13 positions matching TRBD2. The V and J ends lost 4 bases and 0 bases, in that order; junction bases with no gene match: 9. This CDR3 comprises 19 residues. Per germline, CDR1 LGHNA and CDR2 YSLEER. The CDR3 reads CASSPSTSGGLSSYNEQFF. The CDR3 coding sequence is TGCGCCAGCAGCCCCTCGACTAGCGGGGGGCTAAGCTCCTACAATGAGCAGTTCTTC.

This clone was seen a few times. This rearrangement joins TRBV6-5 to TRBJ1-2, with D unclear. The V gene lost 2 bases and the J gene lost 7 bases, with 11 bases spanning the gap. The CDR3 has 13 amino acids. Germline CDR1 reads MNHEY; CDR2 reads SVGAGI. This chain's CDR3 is CASSYGEAGGYTF. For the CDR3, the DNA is TGTGCCAGCAGTTACGGGGAGGCCGGTGGCTACACCTTC.

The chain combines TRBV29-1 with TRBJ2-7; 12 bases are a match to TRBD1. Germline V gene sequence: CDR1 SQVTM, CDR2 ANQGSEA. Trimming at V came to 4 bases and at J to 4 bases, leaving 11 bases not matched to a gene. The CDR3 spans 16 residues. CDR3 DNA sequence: TGCAGCGTTGTAGGGACAGGGGGCGGACGAGTTTACGAGCAGTACTTC. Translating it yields CSVVGTGGGRVYEQYF.